A selection of T cell receptor beta chains follows, all from one sample in a study of shared T cell receptors in the human thymus. Sequenced by immunoSEQ multiplex PCR; TCRdb stores in-frame clones only, minus some. This table holds approximately 760,000 clones, approximately 83% found once. This sample also belongs to another study, concerning human thymus T cells.

Sequenced input: thymocytes. The receptors originated from a girl under three years old with a congenital heart defect. Each CDR3 is given with its conserved first and last residue. Fields, in order: D gene, V gene, J gene, clone size, CDR3 protein, CDR3 DNA. D genes are given only for firm matches. Expanded clones are given a class, and other clones once, few, many or no size at all.

D: NA; V: TRBV19; J: TRBJ1-2; size: NA; CDR3: CAIAWGPYGYTF; DNA: TGTGCCATCGCCTGGGGCCCTTATGGCTACACCTTC
D: NA; V: TRBV6-6; J: TRBJ2-7; size: NA; CDR3: CASSYSMTGYEQYF; DNA: TGTGCCAGCAGTTACAGTATGACGGGCTACGAGCAGTACTTC
D: TRBD2; V: TRBV5-1; J: TRBJ2-5; size: NA; CDR3: CASSLAGGLAGGRETQYF; DNA: TGCGCCAGCAGCTTGGCCGGGGGGCTAGCGGGGGGACGAGAGACCCAGTACTTC
D: NA; V: TRBV28; J: TRBJ1-2; size: NA; CDR3: CASSLTKQGNYGYTF; DNA: TGTGCCAGCAGTTTAACAAAACAGGGAAACTATGGCTACACCTTC
D: NA; V: TRBV5-6; J: TRBJ1-1; size: once; CDR3: CASSPRPGERDTEAFF; DNA: TGTGCCAGCAGCCCGCGGCCAGGGGAAAGGGACACTGAAGCTTTCTTT
D: TRBD1; V: TRBV2; J: TRBJ1-5; size: NA; CDR3: CASSEDRGLDSNQPQHF; DNA: TGTGCCAGCAGCGAAGACAGGGGGCTGGATAGCAATCAGCCCCAGCATTTT
D: NA; V: TRBV30; J: TRBJ1-2; size: NA; CDR3: CACIDRSYGYTF; DNA: TGTGCCTGCATAGACAGGAGCTATGGCTACACCTTC
D: NA; V: TRBV7-6; J: TRBJ1-6; size: NA; CDR3: CASSLESPLVSYNSPLHF; DNA: TGTGCCAGCAGCTTAGAATCCCCACTGGTCTCCTATAATTCACCCCTCCACTTT
D: NA; V: TRBV27; J: TRBJ2-2; size: NA; CDR3: CASSLSPHLQGPNTGELFF; DNA: TGTGCCAGCAGTTTATCACCCCACCTCCAGGGTCCGAACACCGGGGAGCTGTTTTTT
D: NA; V: TRBV28; J: TRBJ1-6; size: NA; CDR3: CASSFPRGVWSPLHF; DNA: TGTGCCAGCAGTTTCCCTAGGGGCGTGTGGTCACCCCTCCACTTT
D: TRBD2; V: TRBV9; J: TRBJ2-4; size: NA; CDR3: CASSVDGGGAGNIQYF; DNA: TGTGCCAGCAGCGTAGACGGCGGGGGGGCCGGAAACATTCAGTACTTC
D: TRBD1; V: TRBV4-1; J: TRBJ2-5; size: NA; CDR3: CASSQVRGQGGQETQYF; DNA: TGCGCCAGCAGCCAAGTAAGGGGACAGGGAGGCCAAGAGACCCAGTACTTC
D: TRBD2; V: TRBV28; J: TRBJ2-1; size: NA; CDR3: CASSFITGGRDNEQFF; DNA: TGTGCCAGCAGTTTTATAACGGGAGGGCGCGACAATGAGCAGTTCTTC
D: NA; V: TRBV2; J: TRBJ1-6; size: NA; CDR3: CASGEAGASYNSPLHF; DNA: TGTGCCAGTGGGGAAGCAGGGGCCTCCTATAATTCACCCCTCCACTTT
D: NA; V: TRBV5-1; J: TRBJ2-1; size: NA; CDR3: CASSLRHPSVDEQFF; DNA: TGCGCCAGCAGCTTACGACACCCGTCCGTGGATGAGCAGTTCTTC
D: TRBD1; V: TRBV7-9; J: TRBJ1-1; size: NA; CDR3: CASSLDLETPRGTEAFF; DNA: TGTGCCAGCAGCTTAGATCTGGAGACACCCAGGGGGACTGAAGCTTTCTTT
D: TRBD2; V: TRBV7-6; J: TRBJ2-7; size: NA; CDR3: CASSLAYAGEPHEQYF; DNA: TGTGCCAGCAGCTTAGCGTATGCGGGGGAGCCCCACGAGCAGTACTTC
D: NA; V: TRBV10-2; J: TRBJ1-2; size: NA; CDR3: CASSDSLLVLPIDYGYTF; DNA: TGCGCCAGTTCGGACAGTCTTCTCGTCCTACCAATAGACTATGGCTACACCTTC
D: TRBD1; V: TRBV7-6; J: TRBJ1-1; size: once; CDR3: CASSLAGWDRGKAEAFF; DNA: TGTGCCAGCAGCTTAGCGGGTTGGGACAGGGGCAAGGCTGAAGCTTTCTTT
D: NA; V: TRBV28; J: TRBJ1-6; size: NA; CDR3: CASSFMRRTDLSSPLHF; DNA: TGTGCCAGCAGTTTTATGCGACGAACAGACCTGAGTTCACCCCTCCACTTT
D: NA; V: TRBV7-3; J: TRBJ2-2; size: NA; CDR3: CASSPRTTWNTGELFF; DNA: TGTGCCAGCAGCCCGCGGACAACGTGGAACACCGGGGAGCTGTTTTTT
D: NA; V: TRBV27; J: TRBJ1-1; size: NA; CDR3: CASSLYFQGKDTEAFF; DNA: TGTGCCAGCAGTTTGTATTTTCAGGGAAAGGACACTGAAGCTTTCTTT
D: NA; V: TRBV5-1; J: TRBJ1-4; size: NA; CDR3: CASSERGGVGEKLFF; DNA: TGCGCCAGCAGCGAAAGAGGGGGGGTAGGTGAAAAACTGTTTTTT
D: NA; V: TRBV7-4; J: TRBJ1-1; size: NA; CDR3: CASSLLRTGPNTEAFF; DNA: TGTGCCAGCAGCTTACTCCGAACAGGACCAAACACTGAAGCTTTCTTT
D: NA; V: TRBV11-3; J: TRBJ2-5; size: NA; CDR3: CASSLGVQGYQETQYF; DNA: TGTGCCAGCAGCTTAGGGGTTCAGGGGTACCAAGAGACCCAGTACTTC
D: NA; V: TRBV19; J: TRBJ1-1; size: NA; CDR3: CASSIRAGSEAFF; DNA: TGTGCCAGTAGTATACGGGCAGGGTCTGAAGCTTTCTTT
D: TRBD2; V: TRBV7-2; J: TRBJ2-1; size: NA; CDR3: CASSLKGRGEEGEQFF; DNA: TGTGCCAGCAGCTTAAAGGGGCGGGGGGAGGAGGGTGAGCAGTTCTTC
D: TRBD1; V: TRBV27; J: TRBJ1-5; size: NA; CDR3: CASTGTGPRNF; DNA: TGTGCCAGCACCGGGACAGGGCCCAGGAATTTT
D: NA; V: TRBV4-1; J: TRBJ2-5; size: NA; CDR3: CASSQAEGSAEETQYF; DNA: TGCGCCAGCAGCCAAGCGGAGGGGTCGGCGGAAGAGACCCAGTACTTC
D: NA; V: TRBV4-1; J: TRBJ2-7; size: NA; CDR3: CASSQKDSFYEQYF; DNA: TGCGCCAGCAGCCAAAAGGACAGCTTCTACGAGCAGTACTTC
D: NA; V: TRBV5-4; J: TRBJ1-5; size: NA; CDR3: CASSQTGLDGNQPQHF; DNA: TGTGCCAGCAGTCAGACAGGCCTGGACGGCAATCAGCCCCAGCATTTT
D: NA; V: TRBV14; J: TRBJ2-7; size: NA; CDR3: CASSQRGRFPYEQYF; DNA: TGTGCCAGCAGCCAGAGAGGGAGATTTCCCTACGAGCAGTACTTC
D: TRBD1; V: TRBV27; J: TRBJ2-2; size: once; CDR3: CASSLPPGAGGFTGELFF; DNA: TGTGCCAGCAGTTTACCGCCCGGGGCAGGGGGTTTCACCGGGGAGCTGTTTTTT
D: TRBD1; V: TRBV4-1; J: TRBJ2-2; size: NA; CDR3: CASSQDPETGDTGELFF; DNA: TGCGCCAGCAGCCAAGATCCAGAGACAGGGGACACCGGGGAGCTGTTTTTT
D: NA; V: TRBV9; J: TRBJ1-2; size: NA; CDR3: CASSVGGHLVNYGYTF; DNA: TGTGCCAGCAGCGTAGGGGGACACCTCGTTAACTATGGCTACACCTTC
D: TRBD2; V: TRBV7-3; J: TRBJ2-3; size: NA; CDR3: CASSPGRGRLRGTQYF; DNA: TGTGCCAGCAGCCCCGGGAGGGGCAGGTTGAGGGGTACGCAGTATTTT
D: TRBD1; V: TRBV19; J: TRBJ2-1; size: NA; CDR3: CASSSGTGGDSDNEQFF; DNA: TGTGCCAGTAGTAGTGGGACAGGGGGCGATTCGGACAATGAGCAGTTCTTC
D: TRBD2; V: TRBV30; J: TRBJ2-5; size: NA; CDR3: CAWSAPPSAGGYQETQYF; DNA: TGTGCCTGGAGTGCCCCCCCCTCAGCGGGGGGGTACCAAGAGACCCAGTACTTC
D: TRBD1; V: TRBV27; J: TRBJ1-2; size: NA; CDR3: CASSFLTGNTPDGYTF; DNA: TGTGCCAGCAGTTTCTTGACAGGGAATACCCCAGACGGCTACACCTTC
D: NA; V: TRBV19; J: TRBJ2-7; size: NA; CDR3: CASSRDSFTTGSYEQYF; DNA: TGTGCCAGTAGTAGAGACTCATTCACTACAGGGTCATACGAGCAGTACTTC
D: NA; V: TRBV14; J: TRBJ2-2; size: NA; CDR3: CASSRYRVGYTGELFF; DNA: TGTGCCAGCAGCCGATACAGGGTGGGGTACACCGGGGAGCTGTTTTTT
D: TRBD1; V: TRBV30; J: TRBJ1-2; size: NA; CDR3: CAWSVAQGQGNYGYTF; DNA: TGTGCCTGGAGTGTAGCACAGGGACAGGGGAACTATGGCTACACCTTC
D: TRBD1; V: TRBV27; J: TRBJ1-6; size: NA; CDR3: CASSMTRQGARDSPLHF; DNA: TGTGCCAGCAGTATGACCCGACAGGGGGCAAGGGATTCACCCCTCCACTTT
D: TRBD1; V: TRBV19; J: TRBJ1-2; size: NA; CDR3: CASNPLPGQASPYGYTF; DNA: TGTGCCAGTAACCCATTGCCGGGACAGGCTTCGCCTTATGGCTACACCTTC
D: NA; V: TRBV18; J: TRBJ1-4; size: NA; CDR3: CASSPRKQGYEKLFF; DNA: TGTGCCAGCTCACCAAGAAAGCAGGGCTATGAGAAACTGTTTTTT
D: TRBD1; V: TRBV6-1; J: TRBJ2-7; size: NA; CDR3: CASSGWDRALIYEQYF; DNA: TGTGCCAGCAGTGGATGGGACAGGGCCTTAATCTACGAGCAGTACTTC
D: TRBD1; V: TRBV5-4; J: TRBJ2-1; size: NA; CDR3: CASSQDRNNEQFF; DNA: TGTGCCAGCAGCCAGGACAGGAACAATGAGCAGTTCTTC
D: NA; V: TRBV5-6; J: TRBJ2-3; size: NA; CDR3: CASSLARGTDTQYF; DNA: TGTGCCAGCAGCTTGGCCAGGGGTACAGATACGCAGTATTTT
D: TRBD1; V: TRBV5-6; J: TRBJ2-7; size: once; CDR3: CASSSGTVSYEQYF; DNA: TGTGCCAGCAGCTCTGGGACAGTTTCCTACGAGCAGTACTTC
D: NA; V: TRBV18; J: TRBJ2-5; size: few; CDR3: CASSPHRGETQYF; DNA: TGTGCCAGCTCACCACATCGGGGAGAGACCCAGTACTTC
D: NA; V: TRBV5-6; J: TRBJ1-4; size: NA; CDR3: CASSLGRLGGIPTNEKLFF; DNA: TGTGCCAGCAGCTTGGGCAGGTTGGGGGGTATCCCAACTAATGAAAAACTGTTTTTT
D: NA; V: TRBV9; J: TRBJ1-1; size: NA; CDR3: CASSVGGQTNTEAFF; DNA: TGTGCCAGCAGCGTAGGAGGGCAAACAAACACTGAAGCTTTCTTT
D: NA; V: TRBV5-4; J: TRBJ1-2; size: NA; CDR3: CASSQGRSYGYTF; DNA: TGTGCCAGCAGCCAGGGGAGATCCTATGGCTACACCTTC
D: NA; V: TRBV13; J: TRBJ2-7; size: NA; CDR3: CASDLGGCYEQYF; DNA: TGTGCCAGCGATTTGGGGGGTTGCTACGAGCAGTACTTC
D: TRBD2; V: TRBV5-4; J: TRBJ2-3; size: NA; CDR3: CASSLGGGAEDTQYF; DNA: TGTGCCAGCAGCTTGGGCGGGGGGGCCGAAGATACGCAGTATTTT
D: TRBD1; V: TRBV28; J: TRBJ1-2; size: NA; CDR3: CASSLFTGTGGYGYTF; DNA: TGTGCCAGCAGTTTATTTACGGGGACAGGGGGCTATGGCTACACCTTC
D: NA; V: TRBV4-2; J: TRBJ1-6; size: NA; CDR3: CASSRQYGNSSYNSPLHF; DNA: TGTGCCAGCAGCCGTCAGTACGGGAATAGCTCCTATAATTCACCCCTCCACTTT
D: TRBD1; V: TRBV12-5; J: TRBJ2-1; size: NA; CDR3: CASGLEGARYNEQFF; DNA: TGTGCTAGTGGTTTGGAGGGGGCGCGATACAATGAGCAGTTCTTC
D: NA; V: TRBV19; J: TRBJ2-7; size: NA; CDR3: CASSHRDTSYEQYF; DNA: TGTGCCAGTAGTCACCGGGACACCTCCTACGAGCAGTACTTC
D: NA; V: TRBV5-4; J: TRBJ1-1; size: NA; CDR3: CAREEVGAKNTEAFF; DNA: TGTGCCCGTGAGGAGGTGGGGGCCAAGAACACTGAAGCTTTCTTT